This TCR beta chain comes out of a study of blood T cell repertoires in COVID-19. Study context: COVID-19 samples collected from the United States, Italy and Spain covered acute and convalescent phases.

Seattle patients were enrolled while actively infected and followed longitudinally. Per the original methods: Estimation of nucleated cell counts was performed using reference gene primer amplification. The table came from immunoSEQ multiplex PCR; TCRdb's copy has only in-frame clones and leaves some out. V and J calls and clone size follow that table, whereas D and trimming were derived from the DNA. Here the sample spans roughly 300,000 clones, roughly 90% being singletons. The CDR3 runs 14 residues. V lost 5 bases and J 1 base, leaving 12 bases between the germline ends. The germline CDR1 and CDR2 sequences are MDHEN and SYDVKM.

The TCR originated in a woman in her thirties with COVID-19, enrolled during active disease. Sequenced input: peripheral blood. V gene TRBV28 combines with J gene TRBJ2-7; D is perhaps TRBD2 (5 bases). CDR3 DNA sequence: TGTGCCAGCAGTCTCCGACTACGTTCCTACGAGCAGTACTTC. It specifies CASSLRLRSYEQYF. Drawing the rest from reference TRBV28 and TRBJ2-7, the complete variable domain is DVKVTQSSRYLVKRTGEKVFLECVQDMDHENMFWYRQDPGLGLRLIYFSYDVKMKEKGDIPEGYSVSREKKERFSLILESASTNQTSMYLCASSLRLRSYEQYFGPGTRLTVT.